Listed here are 7 T cell receptor beta chains from one sample, sequenced in a study of blood T cell repertoires in COVID-19. The repertoire was sequenced with immunoSEQ multiplex PCR; TCRdb's copy has only in-frame clones and lacks some. The sample yields roughly 280,000 clones, approximately 80% seen once. The sample comprised peripheral blood. These receptors were collected from a man between 60 and 70 years old with acute or convalescent COVID-19.

Only one count was recorded for this clone. V is TRBV19 and J is TRBJ1-4; TRBD1 matches 11 bases. Unmatched junction bases numbered 2, after V lost 5 bases and J lost 3 bases. The CDR3 is 15 amino acids. Germline V lookup: CDR1 LNHDA, CDR2 SQIVND (reference sequence). The CDR3 is CASSGQGAANEKLFF. CDR3 bases: TGTGCCAGTAGTGGACAGGGGGCGGCTAATGAAAAACTGTTTTTT.

The chain joins TRBV4-2 to TRBJ2-1; D ambiguous. Trimming removed 0 bases at V and 9 bases at J, with 12 bases between. This CDR3 has 14 residues. Germline V gives CDR1 LGHNA, CDR2 YNFKEQ. CDR3 in DNA: TGTGCCAGCAGCCAAGATAGTGCGAGGTTTGAGCAGTTCTTC. Protein: CASSQDSARFEQFF.

V gene TRBV4-1 combines with J gene TRBJ1-4; possibly TRBD1 for D (6 bases). The germline gives CDR1 MGHRA, CDR2 YSYEKL. CDR3 length: 14 residues. V shed 1 base and J shed 12 bases, with 15 bases lying between them. CDR3 sequence: CASSQGQVSGELFF. The CDR3, as DNA: TGCGCCAGCAGCCAAGGACAGGTTTCCGGTGAACTGTTTTTT.

V usage is TRBV27 and J usage is TRBJ2-7, with TRBD2 matching over 8 bases. The V and J ends lost 2 bases and 0 bases, in that order; junction bases with no gene match: 12. Germline lookup yields CDR1 MNHEY and CDR2 SMNVEV (reference sequence). CDR3 length: 18 amino acids. CDR3 sequence reads: CASSLTGTRGISSYEQYF. As DNA, the CDR3 is TGTGCCAGCAGTTTAACCGGGACTAGGGGAATTAGCTCCTACGAGCAGTACTTC.

The chain joins TRBV5-1 to TRBJ2-7; D not certain. The germline V gene has CDR1 SGHRS and CDR2 YFSETQ. With 4 bases removed from V and 2 bases from J, the gap between germline ends came to 13 bases. The CDR3 is 14 residues long. CDR3 sequence (DNA): TGCGCCAGCAGCCCTCTGTCCAGGCCCTACGAGCAGTACTTC. It encodes CASSPLSRPYEQYF.

The chain uses TRBV27 and TRBJ2-2; TRBD2 matches 11 bases. The V and J ends lost 8 bases and 5 bases, in that order; junction bases with no gene match: 4. The CDR3 extends over 14 amino acids. Per the germline V gene, CDR1 is MNHEY and CDR2 is SMNVEV (reference sequence). The CDR3 coding sequence is TGTGCCAGCCGAAGGACTAGCGGGACCGGGGAGCTGTTTTTT. Translating it yields CASRRTSGTGELFF.

The chain couples TRBV5-1 to TRBJ2-7; 7 bases agree with TRBD2. Germline V gene sequence: CDR1 SGHRS, CDR2 YFSETQ. The J segment lost 0 bases and the V segment lost 7 bases, leaving 4 bases of the junction unmatched. The CDR3 has 13 amino acids. CDR3 DNA: TGCGCCAGCGGGGGGGACGGCTCCTACGAGCAGTACTTC. It is translated as CASGGDGSYEQYF.